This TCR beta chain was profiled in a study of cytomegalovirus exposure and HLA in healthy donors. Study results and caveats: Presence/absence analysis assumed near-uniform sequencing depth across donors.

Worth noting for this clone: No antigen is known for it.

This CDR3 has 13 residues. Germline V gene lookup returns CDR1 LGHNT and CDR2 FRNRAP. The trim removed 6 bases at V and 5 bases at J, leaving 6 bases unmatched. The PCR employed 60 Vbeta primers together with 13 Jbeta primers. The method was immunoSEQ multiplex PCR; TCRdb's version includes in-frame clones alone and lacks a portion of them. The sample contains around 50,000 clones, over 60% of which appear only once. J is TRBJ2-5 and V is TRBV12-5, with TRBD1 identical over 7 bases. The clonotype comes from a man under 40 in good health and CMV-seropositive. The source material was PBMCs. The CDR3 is CASGTGVVETQYF. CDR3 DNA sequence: TGTGCTAGTGGCACAGGGGTTGTGGAGACCCAGTACTTC.